This T cell receptor (beta chain) was obtained from a study of regulatory T cells in long-lasting Graves disease. Time point described: persistent/refractory GD, antithyroid drugs over 5 years with positive TRAb. Generation of the TCR library employed RNA extracted from PBMCs. Graves' disease diagnosis was established per American Thyroid Association guidelines. V lost 7 bases and J lost 10, with 11 bases in between. The germline V gene has CDR1 MDHEN and CDR2 SYDVKM. The CDR3 has 12 amino acids. General study results and limits: Whereas 1,000 or so public clonotypes were shared by new patients, persistent patients shared more, at 2,500 to 3,500.

This clonotype has a count of ten or more. Its antigen remains unknown. Sequencing libraries for TCR beta were prepared with iRepertoire HTBI primers and Arm-PCR of CDR3 regions. TCRdb re-called the multiplex PCR reads with MiXCR, one entry per CDR3 protein. The table lists roughly 500,000 distinct CDR3 sequences, about a fifth of them singletons, with over 6% in the top ten. The rearrangement links TRBV28 to TRBJ1-6; the D gene is possibly TRBD1 (6 bases). Sequencing was performed on peripheral blood mononuclear cells (PBMCs), taken when the disease was refractory, from a patient treated with antithyroid drugs. The clonotype was recovered from a female donor with Graves disease. The CDR3, as DNA: TGTGCCAGCACCTCGGGGGCCTCACCCCTCCACTTT. Translation: CASTSGASPLHF. Full variable domain (remainder filled in from reference TRBV28 and TRBJ1-6): DVKVTQSSRYLVKRTGEKVFLECVQDMDHENMFWYRQDPGLGLRLIYFSYDVKMKEKGDIPEGYSVSREKKERFSLILESASTNQTSMYLCASTSGASPLHFGNGTRLTVT.